The 18 T cell receptor beta chains below come from one sample, sequenced in a study of OX40 agonist ivuxolimab in advanced cancers. Measured with immunoSEQ multiplex PCR; TCRdb has only the in-frame clones, and not every one. The sample records about 62,000 clones, 88% being singletons. This sample comprised CD4+ or CD8+ T cells sorted from blood, obtained in a trial of the OX40 agonist ivuxolimab. These receptors originate from an adult with an advanced solid tumor such as melanoma, head and neck, liver or kidney cancer.

V usage is TRBV10-3 and J usage is TRBJ2-1; the D gene is possibly TRBD1 (6 bases). The ends were cut back, 7 bases at V and 4 bases at J, with 20 bases in the middle. Germline loops: CDR1 ENHRY, CDR2 SYGVKD. The CDR3 extends over 16 amino acids. The CDR3 DNA reads as TGTGCCATCATAGGCGGAACAGGGTCCGATTACAATGAGCAGTTCTTC. It specifies CAIIGGTGSDYNEQFF.

J is TRBJ1-1 and V is TRBV5-1; no clear D gene. The V and J ends lost 4 bases and 1 base respectively, with 11 bases between them. The germline gives CDR1 SGHRS, CDR2 YFSETQ. CDR3 length: 14 residues. The CDR3 protein is CASSATSGNTEAFF. Written as DNA, the CDR3 is TGCGCCAGCAGCGCTACCTCGGGGAACACTGAAGCTTTCTTT.

The rearrangement uses TRBV15 and TRBJ1-4, with no clear D. With 2 bases removed from V and 11 bases from J, the gap between germline ends came to 12 bases. CDR1 and CDR2 (germline): LNHNV, YYDKDF (reference sequence). The CDR3 extends over 13 amino acids. The CDR3, as DNA: TGTGCCACCAGCAGATCCGGTCTTAGGAAACTGTTTTTT. Residues: CATSRSGLRKLFF.

The V gene is TRBV12-5, the J gene TRBJ2-1; D unclear. The length of the CDR3 is 11 residues. V was clipped by 3 bases and J by 8 bases, with 5 bases between them. Germline-derived CDR1 and CDR2 are LGHNT and FRNRAP. DNA of the CDR3: TGTGCTAGTGGTTTATTCGATGAGCAGTTCTTC. Encoded protein: CASGLFDEQFF.

V gene TRBV10-2 combines with J gene TRBJ2-1; 8 nucleotides match TRBD1. The V gene end was trimmed by 4 bases and the J gene end by 7 bases; junction bases not matched to a gene: 3. The CDR3 totals 13 residues. Germline loops: CDR1 WSHSY, CDR2 SAAADI. The CDR3 coding sequence is TGCGCCAGCAGTGGTCAGGGGGCTAATGAGCAGTTCTTC. This translates into CASSGQGANEQFF.

This chain uses TRBV5-1 with TRBJ1-5; D unclear. The V end was cut by 4 bases, the J end by 4 bases, with 18 bases between. The CDR3 spans 16 residues. Germline CDR1 reads SGHRS; CDR2 reads YFSETQ. The chain's CDR3 is CASSPGVGPLNQPQHF. The CDR3 coding sequence is TGCGCCAGCAGCCCAGGTGTAGGCCCGTTAAATCAGCCCCAGCATTTT.

The chain combines TRBV5-1 with TRBJ2-7; D not resolved. The CDR3 has 12 amino acids. Per the germline V gene, CDR1 is SGHRS and CDR2 is YFSETQ. Trimming stripped 1 base from V and 5 bases from J, with 7 bases between. DNA of the CDR3: TGCGCCAGCAGCTTGATGGGCGACGAGCAGTACTTC. Residues: CASSLMGDEQYF.

This chain links TRBV5-4 with TRBJ2-7; D is undetermined. The CDR3 totals 13 residues. V was shortened by 3 bases and J by 3 bases, with 10 bases between the two germline ends. Germline loops: CDR1 SGHNT, CDR2 YYREEE (reference sequence). The CDR3, as DNA: TGTGCCAGCAGCTCGGACGACCGCTACGAGCAGTACTTC. Translating it yields CASSSDDRYEQYF.

This chain joins TRBV2 and TRBJ2-3, with 14 bases aligning to TRBD2. This CDR3 region has 17 residues. The V gene's germline CDR1 is SNHLY and CDR2 FYNNEI. V trimming: 5 bases; J trimming: 0 bases; junction bases outside the gene matches: 4. The CDR3 DNA follows: TGTGCCAGCAGTCGACTAGCGGGGGGGCCCAGCACAGATACGCAGTATTTT. It translates to CASSRLAGGPSTDTQYF.

This chain uses TRBV11-3 with TRBJ2-1, with D unclear. This CDR3 is built from 13 residues. Trimming cost V 2 bases and J 5 bases, with 7 bases left between them. The V gene's germline CDR1 is SGHNT and CDR2 YENEEA. Here the CDR3 reads CASSLSGDNEQFF. The DNA of the CDR3 is TGTGCCAGCAGCTTATCCGGAGACAATGAGCAGTTCTTC.

The chain has TRBV2 and TRBJ1-5; maybe TRBD1 (5 bases). The CDR3 runs to 14 residues. V was cut by 6 bases and J by 3 bases, with 12 bases left in between. The germline gives CDR1 SNHLY, CDR2 FYNNEI. Written as DNA, the CDR3 is TGTGCCAGCAGCCGGGGGAACAACAATCAGCCCCAGCATTTT. It encodes CASSRGNNNQPQHF.

This chain links TRBV4-2 with TRBJ1-5; D may be TRBD1 (6 bases). The germline V gene encodes CDR1 LGHNA and CDR2 YNFKEQ. This CDR3 contains 16 residues. V was trimmed by 0 bases and J by 6 bases, leaving 15 bases between them. CDR3 loop: CASSQDMGRGGQPQHF. Written as DNA, the CDR3 is TGTGCCAGCAGCCAAGATATGGGCAGGGGAGGTCAGCCCCAGCATTTT.

In this sample, this clone turned up a few times. The chain carries TRBV5-1 and TRBJ1-2; TRBD1 is a possible D gene (5 bases). CDR3 size: 13 residues. Germline values: CDR1 SGHRS, CDR2 YFSETQ. Trimming stripped 0 bases from V and 2 bases from J, with 5 bases between. In nucleotides, the CDR3 is TGCGCCAGCAGCTTGGACAGGAACTATGGCTACACCTTC. Its translation: CASSLDRNYGYTF.

This clone was counted only a few times. V is TRBV19 and J is TRBJ2-7; the D gene is possibly TRBD1 (6 bases). The CDR3 has 10 amino acids. Trimming shortened V by 7 bases and J by 5 bases, and 6 bases separated the two germline ends. Germline assignment: CDR1 LNHDA and CDR2 SQIVND (reference sequence). CDR3 coding DNA: TGTGCCAGTAAGGGGGACGAGCAGTACTTC. It codes for CASKGDEQYF.

The rearrangement uses TRBV5-1 and TRBJ2-3, with D perhaps matching TRBD1 (6 bases). This CDR3 has 14 amino acids. Germline CDR1 and CDR2: SGHRS and YFSETQ. V was trimmed by 0 bases and J by 4 bases, leaving 9 bases between them. The CDR3 reads CASSLEQGSDTQYF. In nucleotides, the CDR3 is TGCGCCAGCAGCTTGGAACAGGGTTCAGATACGCAGTATTTT.

The chain carries TRBV6-1 and TRBJ2-5; D may be TRBD1 (6 bases). CDR3 size: 16 residues. Germline loops: CDR1 MNHNS, CDR2 SASEGT. V was cut by 2 bases and J by 5 bases, with 18 bases left in between. The CDR3, as DNA: TGTGCCAGCAGTGAATGGGTTACAGGGACGGGGGAGACCCAGTACTTC. Translating gives CASSEWVTGTGETQYF.

This clone was observed once. V is TRBV2 and J is TRBJ2-7; possibly TRBD2 for D (5 bases). Germline CDR1 and CDR2: SNHLY and FYNNEI. With 3 bases removed from V and 3 bases from J, the gap between germline ends came to 12 bases. The CDR3 is 14 amino acids. Written as DNA, the CDR3 is TGTGCCAGCAGTGAGTCGACGGGAATCTACGAGCAGTACTTC. It yields the protein CASSESTGIYEQYF.

The genes are TRBV4-1 and TRBJ2-1, with D perhaps TRBD1 or TRBD2 (6 bases each). With 0 bases removed from V and 0 bases from J, the gap between germline ends came to 9 bases. This CDR3 is 16 amino acids long. Germline V lookup: CDR1 MGHRA, CDR2 YSYEKL. CDR3 sequence: CASSQDEGGSYNEQFF. CDR3 in DNA: TGCGCCAGCAGCCAAGATGAGGGGGGCTCCTACAATGAGCAGTTCTTC.